Detailed here is one T cell receptor beta chain. Its specificity is not known. This sample stems from a study of cytomegalovirus exposure and HLA in healthy donors. Study information: A data release that came early held approximately 92 million unique TCRs from HLA-typed donors. Study-wide points: Testing in vitro showed three CMV-associated chains specific for CMV antigens.

Nominal health characterized the donors when sampled, though unrecorded immune exposures were likely. With 4 bases removed from V and 5 bases from J, the gap between germline ends came to 15 bases. The CDR3 sequence is 14 residues long. Germline V gene lookup returns CDR1 SGHDT and CDR2 YYEEEE. It was with 60 Vbeta and 13 Jbeta primers that the PCR ran. Sequenced by immunoSEQ multiplex PCR; TCRdb stores in-frame clones only, minus some. The sample includes roughly 100,000 clones, approximately 80% seen only once; the top ten take around 3.4%. Material: PBMCs. This rearrangement joins TRBV5-6 to TRBJ2-5; tentatively, D is TRBD2 (6 bases). This TCR was sampled from a man aged 55-75 years in good health and CMV-seronegative. The CDR3 protein is CASSNWRGKETQYF. CDR3 sequence (DNA): TGTGCCAGCAGCAACTGGAGGGGTAAGGAGACCCAGTACTTC. The full variable domain, with the rest looked up from reference TRBV5-6 and TRBJ2-5, is DAGVTQSPTHLIKTRGQQVTLRCSPKSGHDTVSWYQQALGQGPQFIFQYYEEEERQRGNFPDRFSGHQFPNYSSELNVNALLLGDSALYLCASSNWRGKETQYFGPGTRLLVL.